This entry describes one T cell receptor beta chain. In this sample, this clone turned up a few times. Its antigen remains undetermined. Per-base qualities were not stored, and no clone one base away is much larger. In the germline V gene (reference sequence), CDR1 corresponds to LNHDA and CDR2 to SQIVND. The CDR3 covers 15 residues, taking in both the cysteine and the phenylalanine. CDR3 DNA only is kept here, 45 bases in frame from base 1. Trimming costs V 3 bases and J 2 bases, and their ends lie 11 bases apart. Library preparation used the immunoSEQ multiplex PCR assay. For the multiplex PCR, a mixture combining 60 forward primers for TCR Vbeta segments and 13 reverse primers for TCR Jbeta segments was used. A multiplex PCR assay on genomic DNA amplified the CDR3 region of rearranged TCR beta genes. On the Illumina HiSeq System, the amplified TCR beta libraries were sequenced as 87-base-pair reads. Per the authors' processing: Across the roughly 640 repertoires, a later analysis counted 78 million or so unique TCR beta chains, 9.5 million to 13 million of which were shared by at least two donors. To remove PCR and sequencing errors, raw reads were error-corrected and collapsed into unique sequences using a nearest-neighbor algorithm that merged closely related sequences. Alignment of CDR3 sequences to IMGT reference sequences was used to assign V, D and J gene segments. For a sequence to be retained, a match of at least six nucleotides to both a V gene segment and a J gene segment was required. Rearrangements were called productive when the CDR3 lacked stop codons and stayed in frame with V and J; all others were non-productive. CDR3 was defined by IMGT convention, running from the second conserved V-encoded cysteine to the conserved J-encoded phenylalanine. The earlier analysis of about 610 of the donors excluded sequences that lacked an unambiguous match to a single V gene segment. In an earlier analysis of 450 to 700 of the donors, V segments were called functional above 56.7% productive rearrangements and were called segregating when the between-donor standard deviation exceeded 5%. A statistical classification framework was built to diagnose cytomegalovirus status from the catalog of TCR beta chain sequences. V and J gene assignment, in a later analysis, came from comparing TCR nucleotide sequences with IMGT/GENE-DB human TR gene sequences. The TCRdist pipeline was used in a later analysis to assign CDR3 sequences and most-parsimonious VDJ recombination scenarios. In a later analysis, each TCR beta chain was defined by its CDR3 amino acid sequence together with its V-gene family, and reads without a unique V-gene family were excluded. In a later analysis, approximately 590 highly shared, low-generation-probability nucleotide sequences were removed to address suspected cross-contamination and a sequencing artifact. For each public chain, a later analysis derived a clonal expansion index from normalized ranks of inferred template counts within each repertoire. In a later analysis, generation probabilities were computed using a VDJ recombination model fitted to out-of-frame rearrangements, and the results were checked against IGoR. In a later analysis, hypergeometric tests were used to score TCR-TCR, TCR-HLA and TCR-CMV co-occurrence, with a repertoire-size bias correction applied to TCR pairs. False discovery rates were estimated in a later analysis by permuting HLA or CMV assignments 20 times. A later analysis grouped co-occurring TCRs with DBSCAN, adding TCRdist sequence similarity when clustering within HLA-allele-positive subsets. Repertoires with fewer than 30,000 or more than 120,000 public chains were left out of co-occurrence clustering, as were a few repertoires with anomalous nucleotide sharing. TCRdb carries this immuneACCESS record with in-frame sequences only. Its versions omit some clonotypes, under half of them owing to an unresolved V gene in the studies checked, with the rest unexplained. That table furnishes V, J and clone size, whereas the DNA furnished D and trimming. This sample lists about 76,000 clones; around 65% were detected once. 4.9% of the sample is held by the ten biggest clonotypes.

These data come from a study of cytomegalovirus exposure and HLA in healthy donors (dated by TCRdb to the late 2010s). About the study as a whole: An earlier analysis of 550 to 700 of the donors reported about 250 Gb of sequence data and about 100 million unique TCR beta sequences from around 200 million T cells. An early release that covered 500 to 800 HLA-typed donors contained 250 to 350 gigabases of sequencing data and 85 million to 100 million unique TCR sequences. Of the 300 to 400 genotyped donors, 81% fell in the genetic ancestry cluster associated with self-reported Caucasian donors. The aim of the study was to test whether cataloging public T cell receptors could identify signatures of past pathogen exposure. The T cell repertoires of some 670 subjects were profiled by immunosequencing and related to cytomegalovirus serostatus. A separate validation cohort of roughly 130 different subjects was used in addition to the approximately 670-subject first cohort. To predict cytomegalovirus infection status, the study brought together high-throughput TCR immunosequencing, statistical association of individual TCRs with disease status, and machine learning. A later analysis re-analyzed previously published TCR beta repertoires from 666 donors and added high-resolution HLA genotyping to study TCR occurrence patterns. In the later analysis, no new phenotypic data were used to find candidate immune exposures; instead, reliance was placed on TCR beta sequences and their occurrence across donors. An earlier analysis of 450 to 750 of the donors used high-throughput TCR beta sequencing to judge whether each TCR beta V gene segment behaved as functional or pseudogenic. Donor age, sex, ethnicity and CMV serostatus were compiled alongside the repertoire data. A later genetic analysis used genome-wide SNP genotypes for about 55% of the 666 donors, treating that subset as a discovery cohort. All discovery cohort repertoires had been generated on a single sequencing platform. Class I and class II HLA loci were covered by the typing at four-digit resolution. Typing coverage varied by locus: roughly 629-640 donors for A, B, C, DRB1 and DQB1; roughly 510 for DQA1; around 570 for DPA1; under 490 for DPB1. Because of strong linkage in the cohort, roughly five DR-DQ haplotypes were treated as single units for association and clustering. On average, about 200,000 unique TCR beta nucleotide sequences were sequenced per donor among roughly 430 genotyped donors of the cohort, with about 17% of those sequences being non-productive.

In total, approximately 700 healthy bone marrow donors made up the cohort. All cohort members were sampled while nominally healthy, although unrecorded immune exposures were likely present. The donor tested CMV seropositive and was one of the 289 seropositive cohort members. Each donor provided a peripheral blood sample, and peripheral blood mononuclear cells were used for TCR beta sequencing. Genomic DNA extraction from the blood cell samples was performed with the Qiagen DNeasy Blood Extraction Kit. Summary of the overall study and its limitations: The earlier analysis of approximately 560 of the donors excluded around 17 rarely observed V segments, including chromosome 9 orphons, because counts were too low. In the study, about 150 TCR beta chains were listed as associated with cytomegalovirus. According to a later analysis, TCR association rates differed among HLA loci, with DRB1 alleles showing the most associated TCRs and HLA-C alleles showing the fewest. When HLA alleles, especially DR and DQ, strongly co-occurred, TCR associations were difficult to assign to individual alleles. A further reported finding was that TCR beta sequences accurately predicted the HLA-A and HLA-B alleles for most subjects in the first cohort. At a false discovery rate of 0.05, a later analysis linked 16,951 TCR beta sequences to specific HLA alleles. Correlated functional status among segregating V segments might be attributable to linkage disequilibrium, but an unknown experimental factor could not be ruled out. The 87-base-pair reads could not distinguish some IMGT-functional V segments, including TRBV6-2 and TRBV6-3, so those segments were excluded. A few of the identified cytomegalovirus-associated TCR beta chains were confirmed in vitro to be specific for cytomegalovirus antigens. This cohort had only TCR beta chains sequenced, and the lack of alpha or paired-chain data limited which features could be detected. It was suggested by the authors that the approach could potentially be generalized to other disease states and immunological phenotypes. Roughly uniform sequencing depth across donors was assumed in presence/absence analyses, although this assumption may not hold. According to a later analysis, most CMV-associated TCR beta chains appeared to be HLA-restricted, and the HLA associations seemed to be driven largely by CMV exposure. In a later analysis, HLA-associated TCR beta chains were found to be more clonally expanded and to have lower generation probabilities than equally common non-associated chains. The sequencing pipeline was judged likely to have produced a cluster of highly shared sequence variants as a technical artifact. Across donors, most TCR sequences were observed very rarely, whereas some public TCRs were present in many individuals. In an earlier analysis of approximately 590 of the donors, most TCR beta V segments were observed in productive rearrangements about 87% or about 30% of the time, broadly matching IMGT annotations. For the cohort, immune exposure information was limited to CMV serostatus. Cytomegalovirus status was reported to be diagnosed by the classifier with high specificity and sensitivity in both the original and validation cohorts. A later genetic analysis associated a missense DCLRE1C variant with V-gene and J-gene trimming of TCR beta chains, and an independent cohort replicated the association. Because HLA typing was missing for some donors at each locus, association tests included only the typed subset. A later genetic analysis reported fewer N-insertions in productive TCRs among donors in an Asian-associated ancestry cluster than the roughly 700-donor mean. Several of the top co-occurrence clusters appeared to be linked to parvovirus B19, influenza, CMV and Epstein-Barr virus, according to a later analysis.

This clonotype was sampled from a man between 60 and 75 years old in good health and CMV-seropositive. Sequencing was performed on PBMCs. The sequence links TRBV19 to TRBJ2-1; there is no confident call for the D gene. The DNA sequence is as follows: TGTGCCAGTAGTATGTTTCGCGGAGCCTACAATGAGCAGTTCTTC. Its protein is CASSMFRGAYNEQFF.